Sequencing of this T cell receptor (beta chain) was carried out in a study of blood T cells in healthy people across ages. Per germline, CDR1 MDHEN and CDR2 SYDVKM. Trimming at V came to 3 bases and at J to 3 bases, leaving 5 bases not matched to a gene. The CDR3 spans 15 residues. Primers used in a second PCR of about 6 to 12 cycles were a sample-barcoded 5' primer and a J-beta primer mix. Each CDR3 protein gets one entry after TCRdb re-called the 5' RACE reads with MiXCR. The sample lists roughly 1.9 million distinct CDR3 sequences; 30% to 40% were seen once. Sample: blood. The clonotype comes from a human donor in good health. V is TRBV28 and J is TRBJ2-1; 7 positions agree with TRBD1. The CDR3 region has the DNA TGTGCCAGCAGTTTTGGGACAGACTACTACAATGAGCAGTTCTTC. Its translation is CASSFGTDYYNEQFF.